These 2 T cell receptor beta chains originate from one sample sequenced in a study of control samples from healthy donors and cancer patients (dated by TCRdb to the early 2020s). Library creation used the immunoSEQ multiplex PCR assay. TCRdb took over this immuneACCESS table, retaining in-frame rearrangements with V and J assigned. Such tables are incomplete; in checked studies, under half of the missing clones stem from an unresolved V gene, and the remainder is unexplained. A total of 150,000 or so clones appear in this sample, around 92% of them only once. The ten largest make up around 2.1% of the sample. The sample taken for sequencing was blood. These receptors all come from a woman aged 45 to 65 in good health.

The chain uses TRBV10-3 and TRBJ2-3, with D maybe TRBD1 (6 bases). The V end lost 4 bases, the J end lost 0 bases, and 14 bases lay between the germline ends. The CDR3 is 16 residues long. Germline CDR1 ENHRY, CDR2 SYGVKD. CDR3 protein: CAISGIGQTSTDTQYF. CDR3 DNA sequence: TGTGCCATCAGTGGAATAGGACAGACTAGCACAGATACGCAGTATTTT.

The chain is built from TRBV29-1 and TRBJ1-2, with D possibly being TRBD1 (5 bases). The V end lost 3 bases, the J end lost 0 bases, and 11 bases lay between the germline ends. Germline CDR1 and CDR2: SQVTM and ANQGSEA. The CDR3 is made up of 14 amino acids. CDR3 in amino acids: CSVEGLSANYGYTF. The DNA of the CDR3 is TGCAGCGTTGAGGGACTTTCAGCTAACTATGGCTACACCTTC.